This TCR beta chain was profiled in a study of regulatory T cells in long-lasting Graves disease. Arm-PCR of CDR3 regions and iRepertoire HTBI primers were used to build TCR beta libraries. Each CDR3 protein gets one entry after TCRdb re-called the multiplex PCR reads with MiXCR. The sample lists hundreds of thousands of distinct CDR3 sequences; 13% were seen once. The time point was: newly diagnosed GD, antithyroid drugs for less than 3 months. The authors made the TCR library using RNA they extracted from PBMCs. All patients originated from an endocrinology department located in Xi'an, China. Many counts were recorded for this clonotype. These same data were also listed under a study on T cells in Graves' hyperthyroidism and ophthalmopathy. Turning to that study: Exclusion of patients followed from uncontrolled infection, other autoimmune disease, pregnancy or lactation. Most clonotypes expanded in the thyroid (above 0.001) were also present in blood.

The clonotype originates from a man aged 25-45 years with Graves disease. The material sequenced was peripheral blood mononuclear cells (PBMCs), taken at new diagnosis, from a patient treated with antithyroid drugs.

The CDR3: CASSPEATGTQYF. In nucleotides, the CDR3 is TGTGCCAGCTCCCCGGAAGCGACGGGTACGCAGTATTTT. This chain connects TRBV18 to TRBJ2-3; the D is unclear. Germline CDR1 and CDR2: KGHSH and LQKENI. Between the trimmed V and J ends, which lost 6 bases and 8 bases, there was a span of 15 bases. CDR3 size: 13 residues.